In this sample, the clone carrying this T cell receptor (beta chain) turned up once. These data belong to a study of blood T cell repertoires in COVID-19. Study context: From T cells, B-cell-depleted T cells, or PBMCs came the material, which was cDNA or gDNA.

The assay was immunoSEQ multiplex PCR, and TCRdb's table has in-frame clones only and misses some. The repertoire holds fewer than 300,000 clones, with about 88% as singletons. The germline V gene has CDR1 SSHAT and CDR2 FNYEAQ (reference sequence). The CDR3 length is 15 residues. J lost 3 bases, V lost 2 bases, and 6 bases had no gene match. The receptor was isolated from a man between 60 and 75 years old who had recovered from COVID-19. Sequenced: peripheral blood. The chain couples TRBV7-7 to TRBJ2-7, with 8 bases matching TRBD1. The DNA of the CDR3 is TGTGCCAGCAGCTTACAGACAGGGGAATTCTACGAGCAGTACTTC. Its protein product is CASSLQTGEFYEQYF.